These T cell receptor beta chains were read from a single sample in a study of immune heterogeneity within non-small cell lung tumors. TCRdb itself ran the multiplex PCR reads through MiXCR, one entry per CDR3 protein. The sample carries more than 10,000 distinct CDR3 sequences, roughly 22% recorded once. The specimen was lung tumor tissue. These receptors were taken from a man in his 60s with non-small cell lung cancer. The CDR3 runs from the conserved cysteine through the conserved F or W. The D gene is left open where the match is weak. For some rows the clone size is stated as once, few or many, or as a class when expanded; others skip it.

j_call	clone_size	v_call	d_call	cdr3_aa	cdr3_nt
TRBJ1-4	many	TRBV28	.	CASSLGGAVREKLFF	TGTGCCAGCAGTTTAGGGGGGGCGGTGAGGGAAAAACTGTTTTTT
TRBJ1-6	medium-sized	TRBV19	TRBD1	CASSPSGQADSPLHF	TGTGCCAGTAGTCCCTCGGGACAGGCGGATTCACCCCTCCACTTT
TRBJ1-4	medium-sized	TRBV5-1	TRBD1	CASSLGQGREKLFF	TGCGCCAGCAGCTTGGGACAGGGTCGTGAAAAACTGTTTTTT
TRBJ2-2	once	TRBV5-8	TRBD2	CASSPGLAGPSGELFF	TGTGCCAGCAGCCCTGGACTAGCGGGCCCTTCAGGGGAGCTGTTTTTT
TRBJ2-2	.	TRBV4-2	TRBD2	CASSQDLRLAGPGELFF	TGTGCCAGCAGCCAAGATTTAAGACTAGCGGGGCCCGGGGAGCTGTTTTTT
TRBJ1-1	.	TRBV25-1	.	CASSEWAGLAFF	TGTGCCAGCAGTGAATGGGCCGGCTTGGCTTTCTTT
TRBJ2-7	medium-sized	TRBV6-1	.	CASSELYEQYF	TGTGCCAGCAGTGAGCTCTACGAGCAGTACTTC
TRBJ2-7	medium-sized	TRBV19	.	CASSPRGLGSIEQYF	TGTGCCAGTAGTCCCCGGGGACTCGGTTCTATCGAGCAGTACTTC
TRBJ1-5	.	TRBV4-2	.	CASSYESRVEQPQHF	TGTGCCAGCAGCTACGAATCCAGGGTTGAACAGCCCCAGCATTTT
TRBJ2-7	few	TRBV7-6	.	CASSLQANYEQYF	TGTGCCAGCAGCTTACAGGCGAACTACGAGCAGTACTTC
TRBJ2-5	few	TRBV7-9	TRBD2	CASSLGGLAGVIETQYF	TGTGCCAGCAGCTTAGGGGGGTTGGCGGGAGTAATAGAGACCCAGTACTTC
TRBJ2-5	.	TRBV12-3/TRBV12-4	.	CASSVAGQETQYF	TGTGCCAGCAGTGTGGCAGGGCAAGAGACCCAGTACTTC
TRBJ1-5	few	TRBV28	.	CASSFGSGFRQPQHF	TGTGCCAGCAGTTTCGGATCGGGTTTTCGTCAGCCCCAGCATTTT
TRBJ1-2	.	TRBV3-1	.	CASSWRYGYTF	TGTGCCAGCAGCTGGAGGTATGGCTACACCTTC
TRBJ2-5	.	TRBV20-1	TRBD1	CSASPQTGGRETQYF	TGCAGTGCTAGCCCTCAGACAGGGGGGAGGGAGACCCAGTACTTC
TRBJ2-7	.	TRBV11-3	TRBD2	CASSPSWGGTGELYF	TGTGCCAGCAGCCCGAGCTGGGGGGGGACGGGCGAGCTGTACTTC
TRBJ2-1	.	TRBV20-1	TRBD2	CSAQRTSGQNEQFF	TGCAGTGCCCAGAGGACTAGCGGGCAGAATGAGCAGTTCTTC
TRBJ2-7	.	TRBV10-3	TRBD2	CAITSAGGNYEQYF	TGTGCCATCACGTCCGCGGGAGGGAACTACGAGCAGTACTTT
TRBJ1-1	many	TRBV18	TRBD1	CASSRDRGKNTEAFF	TGTGCCAGCTCACGGGACAGGGGGAAGAACACTGAAGCTTTCTTT
TRBJ1-5	few	TRBV29-1	.	CSVEVGNQPQHF	TGCAGCGTTGAGGTGGGGAATCAGCCCCAGCATTTT
TRBJ2-5	.	TRBV7-7	TRBD2	CASSLGLAGEGETQYF	TGTGCCAGCAGCCTAGGACTAGCGGGAGAGGGAGAGACCCAGTACTTC
TRBJ2-5	few	TRBV6-1	.	CASRVGGQETQYF	TGTGCCAGCAGGGTAGGGGGCCAAGAGACCCAGTACTTC
TRBJ1-5	medium-sized	TRBV12-3/TRBV12-4	TRBD1	CASSLTGQGGLTQHF	TGTGCCAGCAGTTTAACGGGACAGGGAGGTTTGACCCAGCATTTT